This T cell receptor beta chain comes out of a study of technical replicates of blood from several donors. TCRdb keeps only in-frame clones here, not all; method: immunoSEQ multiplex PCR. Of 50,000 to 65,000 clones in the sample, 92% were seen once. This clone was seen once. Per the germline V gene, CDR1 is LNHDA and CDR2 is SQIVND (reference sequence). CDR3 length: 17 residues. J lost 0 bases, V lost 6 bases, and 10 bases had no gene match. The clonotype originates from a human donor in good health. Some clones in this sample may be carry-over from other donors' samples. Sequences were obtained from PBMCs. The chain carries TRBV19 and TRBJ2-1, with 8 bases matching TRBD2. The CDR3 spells CASSGAGGPSSYNEQFF. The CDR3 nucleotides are TGTGCCAGTAGCGGGGCGGGAGGCCCGAGCTCCTACAATGAGCAGTTCTTC. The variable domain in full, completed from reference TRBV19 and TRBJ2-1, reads DGGITQSPKYLFRKEGQNVTLSCEQNLNHDAMYWYRQDPGQGLRLIYYSQIVNDFQKGDIAEGYSVSREKKESFPLTVTSAQKNPTAFYLCASSGAGGPSSYNEQFFGPGTRLTVL.